This T cell receptor (beta chain) was sequenced in a study of blood T cell repertoires in COVID-19. As for the study in general: Acute and convalescent COVID-19 specimens originated in the United States, Italy and Spain.

Clinical history as reported by participants underpinned cohort assignment. Cohort 3 donors counted as recovered after two negative PCRs, clearance, or resolved symptoms. The method was immunoSEQ multiplex PCR; TCRdb's version includes in-frame clones alone and lacks a portion of them. The sample includes 200,000 or so clones, approximately 80% seen only once; the top ten take approximately 1.8%. In its sample, this clone was seen once. This TCR was sampled from a man aged 60-69 years who had recovered from COVID-19. What was sequenced was PBMCs or T cells enriched from blood (not recorded which).

CDR3: CASSQGDRRSGYTF. Written as DNA, the CDR3 is TGCGCCAGCAGCCAGGGGGACAGGCGGTCTGGCTACACCTTC. The rearrangement links TRBV4-1 to TRBJ1-2, with 8 bases aligning to TRBD1. The CDR3 sequence is 14 residues long. With 3 bases clipped from V and 7 bases from J, the junction kept 7 bases outside the gene matches. CDR1 MGHRA and CDR2 YSYEKL come from the germline V gene.